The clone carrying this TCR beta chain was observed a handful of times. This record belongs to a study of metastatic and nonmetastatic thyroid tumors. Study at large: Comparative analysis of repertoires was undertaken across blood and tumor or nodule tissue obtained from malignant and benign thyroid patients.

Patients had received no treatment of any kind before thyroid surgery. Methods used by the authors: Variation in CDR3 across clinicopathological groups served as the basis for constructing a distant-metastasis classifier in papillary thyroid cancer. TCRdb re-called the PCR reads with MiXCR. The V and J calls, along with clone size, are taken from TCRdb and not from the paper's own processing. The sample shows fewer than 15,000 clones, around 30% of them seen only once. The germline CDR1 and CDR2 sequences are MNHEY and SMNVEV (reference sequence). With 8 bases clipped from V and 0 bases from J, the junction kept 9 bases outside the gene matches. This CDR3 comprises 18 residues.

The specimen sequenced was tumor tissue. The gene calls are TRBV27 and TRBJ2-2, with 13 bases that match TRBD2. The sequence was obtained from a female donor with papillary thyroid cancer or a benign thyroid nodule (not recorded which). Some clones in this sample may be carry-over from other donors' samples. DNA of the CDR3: TGTGCCAGCTTCAGGACTAGCGGGAGTCTTACGAACACCGGGGAGCTGTTTTTT. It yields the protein CASFRTSGSLTNTGELFF.